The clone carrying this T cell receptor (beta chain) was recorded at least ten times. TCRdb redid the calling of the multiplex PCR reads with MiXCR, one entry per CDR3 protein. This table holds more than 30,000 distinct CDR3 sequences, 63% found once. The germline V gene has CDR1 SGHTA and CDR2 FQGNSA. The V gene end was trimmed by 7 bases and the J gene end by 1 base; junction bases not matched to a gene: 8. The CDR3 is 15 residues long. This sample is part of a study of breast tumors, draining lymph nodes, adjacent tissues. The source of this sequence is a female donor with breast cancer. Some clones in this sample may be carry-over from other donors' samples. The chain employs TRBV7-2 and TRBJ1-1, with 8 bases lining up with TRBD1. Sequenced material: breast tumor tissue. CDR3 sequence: CASNFRTGQNTEAFF. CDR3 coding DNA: TGTGCCAGCAACTTCAGGACAGGGCAGAACACTGAAGCTTTCTTT. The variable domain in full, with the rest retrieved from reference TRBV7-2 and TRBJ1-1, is GAGVSQSPSNKVTEKGKDVELRCDPISGHTALYWYRQSLGQGLEFLIYFQGNSAPDKSGLPSDRFSAERTGGSVSTLTIQRTQQEDSAVYLCASNFRTGQNTEAFFGQGTRLTVV.